This T cell receptor (beta chain) was documented in a study of monozygotic twins with inflammatory bowel disease. Of note for this clonotype: Its target is unknown.

A template switching step added UMIs, each with a 6-nucleotide sample barcode. TCRdb reprocessed the 5' RACE reads; each CDR3 protein has one entry and no DNA is given. The specimen's table records approximately 380,000 distinct CDR3 sequences. The CDR3 loop spans 15 amino acids. Per the germline V gene, CDR1 is SNHLY and CDR2 is FYNNEI. Study conclusions and caveats: Patient repertoires may have gained variability from differing immunosuppressive treatments. Healthy co-twins showed greater TCRbeta diversity (inverse Simpson) than IBD patients.

This receptor was obtained from a human donor with ulcerative colitis or Crohn's disease, or a healthy co-twin of an affected twin (not recorded which). The rearrangement uses TRBV2 and TRBJ2-2; TCRdb's D call of TRBD1 is untestable without DNA. Sequencing was carried out using blood. CDR3 sequence reads: CASSERGADTGELFF. Using reference TRBV2 and TRBJ2-2 for the parts outside the CDR3, the full variable domain is EPEVTQTPSHQVTQMGQEVILRCVPISNHLYFYWYRQILGQKVEFLVSFYNNEISEKSEIFDDQFSVERPDGSNFTLKIRSTKLEDSAMYFCASSERGADTGELFFGEGSRLTVL.